This TCR beta chain was sequenced during a study of technical replicates of blood from several donors. The germline V gene encodes CDR1 MDHEN and CDR2 SYDVKM. The ends were cut back, 4 bases at V and 9 bases at J, with 15 bases in the middle. This CDR3 is built from 13 residues. Sequenced by immunoSEQ multiplex PCR; TCRdb stores in-frame clones only, minus some. The sample lists approximately 73,000 clones, roughly 93% seen once, with 0.25% to 0.3% in the top ten. Specimen: T cells isolated from PBMCs. The genes are TRBV28 and TRBJ2-5; the D is unclear. The TCR originated in a human donor in good health. CDR3 amino acids: CASSWAALGAQYF. CDR3 nucleotides: TGTGCCAGCAGTTGGGCCGCTTTGGGTGCCCAGTACTTC.